The entry below gives a single T cell receptor (beta chain) sequence along with its context. The data originate from a study of cytomegalovirus exposure and HLA in healthy donors. The PCR used 60 Vbeta and 13 Jbeta primers. Some clones are missing from TCRdb's copy, which holds only in-frame ones; the method was immunoSEQ multiplex PCR. The table lists around 130,000 clones, 77% of them singletons, with 5.8% in the top ten. The CDR3 spans 14 residues. Germline loops: CDR1 SEHNR, CDR2 FQNEAQ (reference sequence). The donors (healthy individuals) were bone marrow donors. The receptor comes from a young man in good health and CMV-seropositive. The rearrangement links TRBV7-9 to TRBJ2-5; 9 bases fit TRBD2. The J call is uncertain, as TRBJ2-7 better fits the DNA end. The source material was PBMCs. The CDR3: CASIPGGGVSEQYF. CDR3 bases: TGTGCCAGCATCCCCGGCGGGGGGGTATCCGAGCAGTACTTC.